Below are 32 T cell receptor beta chains sequenced from a single sample in a study of T cells in narcolepsy. Profiling relied on immunoSEQ multiplex PCR, and the TCRdb table lists in-frame clones only, not all of them. Of approximately 35,000 clones in the sample, about 80% were seen once. The sequenced material came from memory (CD45RA-) CD4+ T cells from blood. The receptors shown here come from a human donor in good health.

The chain links TRBV30 to TRBJ1-3; TRBD1 might be the D (5 bases). V lost 5 bases, J lost 0 bases, and 8 bases lay in between. CDR1 is GTSNPN, CDR2 SVGIG, per germline (reference sequence). The CDR3 contains 13 residues. CDR3 bases: TGTGCCTGGGACAGTAGCTCTGGAAACACCATATATTTT. Translation gives CAWDSSSGNTIYF.

The J gene is TRBJ2-3, the V gene TRBV6-5, with 7 bases that match TRBD1. From germline, CDR1 is MNHEY and CDR2 SVGAGI. This CDR3 spans 16 amino acids. V lost 4 bases to trimming and J lost 6 bases; unmatched junction nucleotides: 13. The DNA for the CDR3 is TGTGCCAGCAGTTTCGACAGGGTTGGTGGGCAGGATACGCAGTATTTT. It yields the protein CASSFDRVGGQDTQYF.

This clone has more than one count but fewer than ten. The chain links TRBV5-5 to TRBJ1-1, with 7 bases lining up with TRBD1. CDR3 size: 14 residues. J was trimmed by 5 bases and V by 4 bases; bases with no gene match: 8. Germline V gives CDR1 SGHKS, CDR2 YYEKEE (reference sequence). This CDR3 is CASSLRGDVTEAFF. CDR3 nucleotides: TGTGCCAGCAGCCTCAGGGGGGATGTTACTGAAGCTTTCTTT. Full variable domain (rest looked up from reference TRBV5-5 and TRBJ1-1): DAGVTQSPTHLIKTRGQQVTLRCSPISGHKSVSWYQQVLGQGPQFIFQYYEKEERGRGNFPDRFSARQFPNYSSELNVNALLLGDSALYLCASSLRGDVTEAFFGQGTRLTVV.

The chain combines TRBV5-1 with TRBJ1-4; 9 bases fit TRBD1. V gave up 4 bases and J gave up 8 bases; unmatched junction bases: 9. Germline V CDR1 and CDR2: SGHRS, YFSETQ. CDR3 length: 15 amino acids. Here the CDR3 DNA reads TGCGCCAGCAGCCGTACACAGGGGGCAGGAGAAAAACTGTTTTTT. It translates to CASSRTQGAGEKLFF. Variable domain in full (rest from reference TRBV5-1 and TRBJ1-4): KAGVTQTPRYLIKTRGQQVTLSCSPISGHRSVSWYQQTPGQGLQFLFEYFSETQRNKGNFPGRFSGRQFSNSRSEMNVSTLELGDSALYLCASSRTQGAGEKLFFGSGTQLSVL.

The chain uses TRBV5-4 and TRBJ2-5; possible D gene TRBD2, 5 bases. With 4 bases removed from V and 5 bases from J, the gap between germline ends came to 18 bases. From germline, CDR1 is SGHNT and CDR2 YYREEE (reference sequence). The CDR3 is 15 amino acids. The CDR3 reads CASSPEGGQLETQYF. CDR3 in DNA: TGTGCCAGCAGCCCGGAAGGAGGCCAACTTGAGACCCAGTACTTC. The complete variable domain, with remaining parts taken from reference TRBV5-4 and TRBJ2-5, reads ETGVTQSPTHLIKTRGQQVTLRCSSQSGHNTVSWYQQALGQGPQFIFQYYREEENGRGNFPPRFSGLQFPNYSSELNVNALELDDSALYLCASSPEGGQLETQYFGPGTRLLVL.

The rearrangement uses TRBV14 and TRBJ1-2; D call uncertain. There are 12 residues in the CDR3. From germline, CDR1 is SGHDN and CDR2 FVKESK. Trimming removed 1 base from V and 7 bases from J, with 7 bases in between. The DNA for the CDR3 is TGTGCCAGCAGCCAAGTTTATTCTGGCTACACCTTC. Translated, it gives CASSQVYSGYTF.

The gene calls are TRBV19 and TRBJ1-5; D is possibly TRBD1 (6 bases). The V gene lost 3 bases and the J gene lost 4 bases, with 13 bases spanning the gap. CDR1 is LNHDA and CDR2 is SQIVND in the germline V gene (reference sequence). CDR3 length equals 15 residues. In DNA form, the CDR3 reads TGTGCCAGTAGTATCATAGGACAGCCTAATCAGCCCCAGCATTTT. Protein product: CASSIIGQPNQPQHF.

The rearrangement uses TRBV10-3 and TRBJ1-1; D gene ambiguous. The CDR3 is made up of 13 amino acids. CDR1 and CDR2 (germline): ENHRY, SYGVKD. The ends were cut back, 8 bases at V and 0 bases at J, with 10 bases in the middle. CDR3: CAIGSLMNTEAFF. Written as DNA, the CDR3 is TGTGCCATCGGTTCTCTAATGAACACTGAAGCTTTCTTT.

The V gene is TRBV18, the J gene TRBJ2-1; TRBD1 might be the D (6 bases). CDR3 length equals 16 residues. Trimming removed 6 bases at V and 7 bases at J, with 22 bases between. Germline CDR1 KGHSH, CDR2 LQKENI. CDR3 sequence reads: CASSQLSGVLINEQFF. The CDR3 region has the DNA TGTGCCAGCTCTCAGTTGTCAGGGGTGTTGATAAATGAGCAGTTCTTC.

CDR3 DNA sequence: TGTGCCAGCAGCTCATGGCAGGGGGCTTTTGGAAACACCATATATTTT. Protein: CASSSWQGAFGNTIYF. The gene calls are TRBV11-2 and TRBJ1-3; the match to TRBD1 covers 8 bases. V shed 4 bases, J shed 3 bases, and the junction held 8 bases outside the gene matches. This CDR3 spans 16 amino acids. Germline V lookup: CDR1 SGHAT, CDR2 FQNNGV.

The chain carries TRBV29-1 and TRBJ2-5; TRBD1 matches 7 bases. J lost 3 bases, V lost 4 bases, and 5 bases had no gene match. The germline V gene has CDR1 SQVTM and CDR2 ANQGSEA. The CDR3 runs to 13 residues. CDR3: CSVAETGKETQYF. CDR3 bases: TGCAGCGTTGCGGAGACAGGGAAAGAGACCCAGTACTTC.

The J gene is TRBJ2-2, the V gene TRBV6-1, with D tentatively TRBD1 (6 bases). The CDR3 has 16 amino acids. Between the trimmed V and J ends, which lost 0 bases and 4 bases, there was a span of 12 bases. The germline V gene encodes CDR1 MNHNS and CDR2 SASEGT. The DNA for the CDR3 is TGTGCCAGCAGTGAAGCTGGGACATTCCCCACCGGGGAGCTGTTTTTT. Protein sequence: CASSEAGTFPTGELFF.

This chain uses TRBV5-1 with TRBJ1-2; D gene uncertain. CDR3 length equals 13 residues. V was shortened by 0 bases and J by 2 bases, with 5 bases between the two germline ends. The germline V gene has CDR1 SGHRS and CDR2 YFSETQ. CDR3 sequence reads: CASSLDKNYGYTF. As DNA, the CDR3 is TGCGCCAGCAGCTTGGACAAAAACTATGGCTACACCTTC. The variable domain in full, completed from reference TRBV5-1 and TRBJ1-2, reads KAGVTQTPRYLIKTRGQQVTLSCSPISGHRSVSWYQQTPGQGLQFLFEYFSETQRNKGNFPGRFSGRQFSNSRSEMNVSTLELGDSALYLCASSLDKNYGYTFGSGTRLTVV.

J is TRBJ2-1 and V is TRBV2, with 14 bases that match TRBD2. The germline V gene encodes CDR1 SNHLY and CDR2 FYNNEI. The CDR3 totals 15 residues. The V and J ends lost 7 bases and 6 bases, in that order; junction bases with no gene match: 5. The CDR3: CASKTGLAGVNEQFF. In DNA, the CDR3 is TGTGCCAGCAAAACGGGACTAGCGGGAGTCAATGAGCAGTTCTTC. The whole variable domain, filled in from reference TRBV2 and TRBJ2-1, reads EPEVTQTPSHQVTQMGQEVILRCVPISNHLYFYWYRQILGQKVEFLVSFYNNEISEKSEIFDDQFSVERPDGSNFTLKIRSTKLEDSAMYFCASKTGLAGVNEQFFGPGTRLTVL.

The chain has TRBV19 and TRBJ1-1; D not resolved. The ends were cut back, 2 bases at V and 0 bases at J, with 13 bases in the middle. Germline CDR1 LNHDA, CDR2 SQIVND (reference sequence). The CDR3 extends over 16 amino acids. The CDR3 DNA reads as TGTGCCAGTAGTATAATTGGTGGGTTGATGAACACTGAAGCTTTCTTT. It translates to CASSIIGGLMNTEAFF.

This clone was found once. The rearrangement uses TRBV2 and TRBJ1-5; D gene unclear. Germline V lookup: CDR1 SNHLY, CDR2 FYNNEI. V was shortened by 4 bases and J by 5 bases, with 9 bases between the two germline ends. CDR3 size: 13 residues. The CDR3 bases are TGTGCCAGCAGTGGGGAGGGCCATCAGCCCCAGCATTTT. It specifies CASSGEGHQPQHF.

The gene calls are TRBV4-2 and TRBJ1-2, with a possible D match to TRBD1 (5 bases). The V end lost 1 base, the J end lost 2 bases, and 17 bases lay between the germline ends. The CDR3 covers 17 residues. Germline V gene data show CDR1 as LGHNA and CDR2 as YNFKEQ. CDR3: CASSQALGQGRNYGYTF. The CDR3 region has the DNA TGTGCCAGCAGCCAAGCCCTCGGGCAGGGTAGAAACTATGGCTACACCTTC.

This chain joins TRBV11-3 and TRBJ2-7; the match to TRBD2 covers 7 bases. V shed 3 bases and J 1 base; nucleotides not matched to a gene: 9. The germline CDR1 and CDR2 sequences are SGHNT and YENEEA. The CDR3 extends over 16 amino acids. Here the CDR3 DNA reads TGTGCCAGCAGCTTGAGTATAGTCGGGGGGTCCTACGAGCAGTACTTC. Its translation: CASSLSIVGGSYEQYF. Drawing the rest from reference TRBV11-3 and TRBJ2-7, the complete variable domain is EAGVVQSPRYKIIEKKQPVAFWCNPISGHNTLYWYLQNLGQGPELLIRYENEEAVDDSQLPKDRFSAERLKGVDSTLKIQPAELGDSAVYLCASSLSIVGGSYEQYFGPGTRLTVT.

This chain links TRBV2 with TRBJ2-2, with D perhaps matching TRBD2 (5 bases). V lost 6 bases to trimming and J lost 7 bases, with 12 bases between them. CDR1 and CDR2 (germline): SNHLY, FYNNEI. The CDR3 is made up of 13 amino acids. The DNA of the CDR3 is TGTGCCAGCAGCCAAGGCCGGGGCGGGGAGCTGTTTTTT. It codes for CASSQGRGGELFF.

V and J are TRBV20-1 and TRBJ1-2, with TRBD1 matching 9 bases. V lost 3 bases to trimming and J lost 10 bases; unmatched junction nucleotides: 3. CDR1 is DFQATT, CDR2 SNEGSKA, per germline (reference sequence). CDR3 length: 11 amino acids. Written as DNA, the CDR3 is TGCAGTGCTAGGACAGGGGGAGACTACACCTTC. Translating gives CSARTGGDYTF.

The V gene is TRBV4-2, the J gene TRBJ1-3; D not resolved. CDR3 length: 16 residues. V shed 2 bases and J shed 0 bases, with 11 bases lying between them. Germline values: CDR1 LGHNA, CDR2 YNFKEQ. CDR3 sequence reads: CASSQNARDSGNTIYF. CDR3 bases: TGTGCCAGCAGCCAAAACGCGAGGGACTCTGGAAACACCATATATTTT.

The rearrangement uses TRBV30 and TRBJ1-5; D gene ambiguous. Germline V lookup: CDR1 GTSNPN, CDR2 SVGIG (reference sequence). V dropped 0 bases and J dropped 7 bases, with 13 bases sitting between them. This CDR3 has 14 amino acids. As DNA, the CDR3 is TGTGCCTGGAGTGTAAGGTCTACCGTCCAGCCCCAGCATTTT. Protein: CAWSVRSTVQPQHF.

The chain has TRBV6-5 and TRBJ1-1; weak D call: TRBD1 (6 bases). In germline, CDR1 is MNHEY, CDR2 SVGAGI. This CDR3 is built from 15 residues. Between the trimmed V and J ends, which lost 11 bases and 0 bases, there was a span of 19 bases. This CDR3 is CAASGGGTMNTEAFF. CDR3 nucleotide sequence: TGTGCCGCGTCTGGGGGCGGTACCATGAACACTGAAGCTTTCTTT.

The V and J genes are TRBV5-1 and TRBJ1-3, with unresolved D. Germline CDR1 and CDR2: SGHRS and YFSETQ. V lost 2 bases and J 0 bases, leaving 12 bases between the germline ends. There are 16 residues in the CDR3. In nucleotides, the CDR3 is TGCGCCAGCAGCTTCAACGACATAAGCTCTGGAAACACCATATATTTT. It yields the protein CASSFNDISSGNTIYF. The variable domain in full, completed from reference TRBV5-1 and TRBJ1-3, reads KAGVTQTPRYLIKTRGQQVTLSCSPISGHRSVSWYQQTPGQGLQFLFEYFSETQRNKGNFPGRFSGRQFSNSRSEMNVSTLELGDSALYLCASSFNDISSGNTIYFGEGSWLTVV.

V usage is TRBV6-5 and J usage is TRBJ1-6, with D unresolved. CDR1 is MNHEY and CDR2 is SVGAGI in the germline V gene. The CDR3 is 14 amino acids. Trimming removed 6 bases at V and 0 bases at J, with 6 bases between. CDR3 sequence: CASSGSSYNSPLHF. DNA of the CDR3: TGTGCCAGCAGCGGGAGCTCCTATAATTCACCCCTCCACTTT.

The chain employs TRBV10-2 and TRBJ2-7; 12 bases match TRBD1. V dropped 6 bases and J dropped 4; count of bases not matched to a gene: 4. Germline V gene lookup returns CDR1 WSHSY and CDR2 SAAADI. This CDR3 contains 14 residues. The CDR3 is CASRGGQGAYEQYF. The CDR3 DNA is TGCGCCAGCAGGGGGGGACAGGGGGCTTACGAGCAGTACTTC.

In this sample, this clone turned up once. The rearrangement links TRBV7-8 to TRBJ2-6; D uncertain. Trimming shortened V by 1 base and J by 1 base, and 5 bases separated the two germline ends. Germline CDR1 is SGHVS and CDR2 is FQNEAQ. The CDR3 consists of 15 residues. The CDR3 nucleotides read TGTGCCAGCAGCTTAGTAGGGTCTGGGGCCAACGTCCTGACTTTC. This codes for CASSLVGSGANVLTF. The variable domain in full, completed from reference TRBV7-8 and TRBJ2-6, reads GAGVSQSPRYKVAKRGQDVALRCDPISGHVSLFWYQQALGQGPEFLTYFQNEAQLDKSGLPSDRFFAERPEGSVSTLKIQRTQQEDSAVYLCASSLVGSGANVLTFGAGSRLTVL.

This clone was recorded only once. The V call is TRBV6-6, the J call TRBJ1-3; D call uncertain. Germline V CDR1 and CDR2: MNHNY, SVGAGI (reference sequence). The CDR3 length is 15 residues. The ends were cut back, 6 bases at V and 0 bases at J, with 12 bases in the middle. DNA for the CDR3: TGTGCCAGCAGCCCCTCCGGGCTCTCTGGAAACACCATATATTTT. Its translation is CASSPSGLSGNTIYF.

V gene TRBV5-4 combines with J gene TRBJ2-5; D unresolved. CDR1 is SGHNT and CDR2 is YYREEE in the germline V gene (reference sequence). This CDR3 is built from 14 residues. V was clipped by 0 bases and J by 4 bases, with 10 bases between them. The CDR3 DNA reads TGTGCCAGCAGCTTGGGGGCCGTTCCAGAGACCCAGTACTTC. Residues: CASSLGAVPETQYF.

The genes are TRBV4-3 and TRBJ1-6, with D uncertain. The CDR3 runs to 14 residues. The V gene lost 4 bases and the J gene lost 11 bases, with 15 bases spanning the gap. Germline CDR1 reads LGHNA; CDR2 reads YSLEER. CDR3 sequence: CASSRLERVAPLHF. DNA for the CDR3: TGCGCCAGCAGCCGCCTTGAGAGGGTTGCACCCCTCCACTTT.

The chain combines TRBV4-1 with TRBJ2-5; 10 nucleotides agree with TRBD2. The V and J ends lost 0 bases and 5 bases, in that order; junction bases with no gene match: 9. In germline, CDR1 is MGHRA, CDR2 YSYEKL. The CDR3 is 17 residues long. Written as DNA, the CDR3 is TGCGCCAGCAGCCAAGACCCCCCTGGGACTAGCGTTGAGACCCAGTACTTC. Amino acid sequence: CASSQDPPGTSVETQYF.

V is TRBV5-1 and J is TRBJ2-5; no reliable D call. Trimming cost V 4 bases and J 7 bases, with 11 bases left between them. From germline, CDR1 is SGHRS and CDR2 YFSETQ. CDR3 size: 12 residues. The CDR3 coding sequence is TGCGCCAGCAGCCCGGGTTCCGGGACCCAGTACTTC. Its translation is CASSPGSGTQYF.